This T cell receptor (beta chain) originates from a study of T cells in Graves' hyperthyroidism and ophthalmopathy. The TCR beta CDR3 regions underwent amplification using RNA transcripts as the source. The TCR CDR3 first-round RT-PCR relied on the HTBI primer set. From the multiplex PCR reads, TCRdb called clonotypes with MiXCR, one entry per CDR3 protein. The sample lists hundreds of thousands of distinct CDR3 sequences; about 14% were seen once. Germline values: CDR1 SGHTA, CDR2 FQGNSA. V dropped 2 bases and J dropped 2; count of bases not matched to a gene: 12. This CDR3 spans 18 amino acids. V is TRBV7-2 and J is TRBJ2-3; 8 bases are a match to TRBD2. The sample consisted of blood. This TCR came from a woman between 50 and 59 years old with Graves' ophthalmopathy. The CDR3 DNA follows: TGTGCCAGCAGCTTATTGGGAACTAGCGGAGACCACACAGATACGCAGTATTTT. Translating gives CASSLLGTSGDHTDTQYF.